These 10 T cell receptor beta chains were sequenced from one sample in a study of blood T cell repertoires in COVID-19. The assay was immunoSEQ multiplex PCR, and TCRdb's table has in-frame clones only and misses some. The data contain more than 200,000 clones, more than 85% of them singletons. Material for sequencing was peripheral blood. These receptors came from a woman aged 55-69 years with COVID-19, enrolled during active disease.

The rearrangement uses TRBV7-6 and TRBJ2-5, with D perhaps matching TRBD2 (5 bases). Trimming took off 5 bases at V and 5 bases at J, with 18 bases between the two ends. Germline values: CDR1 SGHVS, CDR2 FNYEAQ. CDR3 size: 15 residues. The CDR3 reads CASSTTPGGAETQYF. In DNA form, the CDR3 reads TGTGCCAGCAGCACCACACCCGGAGGTGCGGAGACCCAGTACTTC.

CDR3 amino acids: CASRRQESSYEQYF. The CDR3 region has the DNA TGTGCCAGCCGCCGACAGGAAAGCTCCTACGAGCAGTACTTC. The rearrangement links TRBV2 to TRBJ2-7, with D perhaps TRBD1 (6 bases). This CDR3 region has 14 residues. V lost 8 bases to trimming and J lost 0 bases, with 14 bases between them. The germline V gene encodes CDR1 SNHLY and CDR2 FYNNEI.

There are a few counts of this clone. As DNA, the CDR3 is TGTGCCAGCAGTTCGGGTGGGCTGACAGGGGATAATGAAAAACTGTTTTTT. Translation gives CASSSGGLTGDNEKLFF. The V call is TRBV28, the J call TRBJ1-4; 8 nucleotides align to TRBD1. The CDR3 sequence is 17 residues long. V was clipped by 4 bases and J by 4 bases; unmatched bases: 11. Germline V gene sequence: CDR1 MDHEN, CDR2 SYDVKM.

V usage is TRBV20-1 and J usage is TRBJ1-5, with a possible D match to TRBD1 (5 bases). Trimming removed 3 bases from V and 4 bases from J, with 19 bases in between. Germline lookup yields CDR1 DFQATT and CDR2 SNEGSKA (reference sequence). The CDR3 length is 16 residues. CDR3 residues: CSASRERPRGNQPQHF. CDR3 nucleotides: TGCAGTGCTAGTCGGGAGCGGCCGAGGGGAAATCAGCCCCAGCATTTT.

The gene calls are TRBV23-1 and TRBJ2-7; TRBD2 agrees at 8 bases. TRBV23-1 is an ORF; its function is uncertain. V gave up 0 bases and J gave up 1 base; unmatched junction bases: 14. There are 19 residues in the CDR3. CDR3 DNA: TGCGCCAGCAGTCAATCCCCGTTGTCATGTAGCGGGGTATCCTACGAGCAGTACTTC. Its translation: CASSQSPLSCSGVSYEQYF.

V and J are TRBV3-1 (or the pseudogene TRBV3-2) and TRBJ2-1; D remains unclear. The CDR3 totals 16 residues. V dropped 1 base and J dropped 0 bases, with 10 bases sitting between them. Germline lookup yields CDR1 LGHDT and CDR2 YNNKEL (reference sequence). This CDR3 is CASSQGMRNSYNEQFF. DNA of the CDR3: TGTGCCAGCAGCCAAGGGATGAGGAACTCCTACAATGAGCAGTTCTTC.

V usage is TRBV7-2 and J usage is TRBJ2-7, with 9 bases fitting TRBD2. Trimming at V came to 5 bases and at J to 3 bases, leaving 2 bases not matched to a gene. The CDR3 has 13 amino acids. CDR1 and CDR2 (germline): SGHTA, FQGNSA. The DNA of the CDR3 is TGTGCCAGCAGCGTTAGCGGGAGCTACGAGCAGTACTTC. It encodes CASSVSGSYEQYF.

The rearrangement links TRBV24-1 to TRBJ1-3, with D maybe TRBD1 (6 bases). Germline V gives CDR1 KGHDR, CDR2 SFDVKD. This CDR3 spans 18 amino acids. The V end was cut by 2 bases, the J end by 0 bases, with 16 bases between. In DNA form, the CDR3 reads TGTGCCACCAGTGATTCTCAGGGGTTCCCCGGCTCTGGAAACACCATATATTTT. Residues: CATSDSQGFPGSGNTIYF.

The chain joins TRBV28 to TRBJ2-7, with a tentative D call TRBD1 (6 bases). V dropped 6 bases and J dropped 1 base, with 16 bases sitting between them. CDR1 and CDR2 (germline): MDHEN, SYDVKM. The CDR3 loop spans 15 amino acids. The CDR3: CASSLDSSHSYEQYF. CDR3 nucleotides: TGTGCCAGCAGCCTGGACAGCAGTCATTCCTACGAGCAGTACTTC.

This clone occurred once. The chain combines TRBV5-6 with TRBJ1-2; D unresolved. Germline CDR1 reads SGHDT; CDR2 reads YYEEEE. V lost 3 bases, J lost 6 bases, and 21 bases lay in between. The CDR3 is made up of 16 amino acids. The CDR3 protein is CASSSILRTRLDGYTF. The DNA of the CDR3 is TGTGCCAGCAGCTCGATCCTAAGGACTCGCCTGGATGGCTACACCTTC.